This TCR beta chain was captured by sequencing in a study of PD-1 blockade in classical Hodgkin lymphoma. The CDR3 runs to 12 residues. In germline, CDR1 is SNHLY, CDR2 FYNNEI. V was shortened by 5 bases and J by 2 bases, with 4 bases between the two germline ends. All patients experienced relapse after autologous stem cell transplantation, and brentuximab vedotin exposure was variable. Purification of CD4+ T cells from thawed PBMCs was performed via magnetic negative selection. Assay: immunoSEQ multiplex PCR; the TCRdb copy retains only in-frame clones and omits some. The sample consists of 7,000 or so clones, about 80% of them appearing once.

The source of this sequence is a human donor with classical Hodgkin lymphoma. Here the sequenced sample was CD4+ T cells from blood, taken at baseline. The genes are TRBV2 and TRBJ2-1; D ambiguous. The CDR3 sequence: CASSITYNEQFF. For the CDR3, the DNA is TGTGCCAGCAGTATCACCTACAATGAGCAGTTCTTC.